This T cell receptor beta chain was retrieved from a study of T cell responses to AZD1222 COVID-19 vaccine. Findings and limits, study-wide: Sampling captured repertoires only after the peak T cell response. Clonal diversity was possibly underestimated, and the donors were mostly white British, with more females. The study identified only a handful of AZD1222 recipients as seropositive at baseline.

With 3 bases removed from V and 1 base from J, the gap between germline ends came to 12 bases. The CDR3 length is 15 residues. The germline gives CDR1 LNHDA, CDR2 SQIVND (reference sequence). The protocol was immunoSEQ multiplex PCR, while the TCRdb copy is restricted to in-frame clones and leaves out a portion. The sample has around 84,000 clones, around 90% seen once. For this clone: Its target is unknown.

The chain carries TRBV19 and TRBJ1-1; no firm D call. This material consisted of peripheral blood, taken on day 0 of AZD1222 vaccination. The TCR sequence derives from an adult in good health. CDR3 nucleotides: TGTGCCAGTAGTATGAGGGAGGGATGGAACACTGAAGCTTTCTTT. Translated, it gives CASSMREGWNTEAFF.